Given below is one T cell receptor beta chain in context. This sample was included in a study of shared clonotypes between healthy human individuals. V shed 0 bases and J shed 3 bases, with 12 bases lying between them. In germline, CDR1 is SGHTA, CDR2 FQGNSA. The CDR3 totals 15 residues. Splitting of each subset's genomic DNA was done evenly across several immunoSEQ plates. Assay used: immunoSEQ multiplex PCR; TCRdb lists only in-frame clones, some missing. Here the sample spans more than 850,000 clones, around 78% being singletons. This sequence originates from a man aged 18-30 years in good health. Some clones in this sample may be carry-over from other donors' samples. V gene TRBV7-2 combines with J gene TRBJ2-7; D perhaps matches TRBD1 (6 bases). Source material: memory CD4+ T cells from PBMCs. Sample subset: CD45RA-negative fraction. The CDR3 DNA reads TGTGCCAGCAGCTTAGCCGCATTACAGGGCTACGAGCAGTACTTC. Residues: CASSLAALQGYEQYF.